This passage covers 14 T cell receptor beta chains from one sample sequenced in a study of shared T cell receptors in the human thymus. The table came from immunoSEQ multiplex PCR; TCRdb's copy has only in-frame clones and leaves some out. The sample consists of 720,000 or so clones, 75% to 90% of them appearing once. The same sample was also used in a study of human thymus T cells.

Specimen: thymocytes. These receptors came from a girl under three years old with a congenital heart defect.

This CDR3 is CASSRRGPGELFF. DNA for the CDR3: TGTGCCAGCAGCCGCAGGGGCCCCGGGGAGCTGTTTTTT. The rearrangement links TRBV5-8 to TRBJ2-2, with TRBD1 as a possible D gene (6 bases). Germline V CDR1 and CDR2: SGHTS, YDEGEE. Trimming took off 4 bases at V and 6 bases at J, with 10 bases between the two ends. The CDR3 is made up of 13 amino acids.

The chain carries TRBV9 and TRBJ1-3; D gene uncertain. Germline CDR1 SGDLS, CDR2 YYNGEE. The CDR3 runs 15 residues. Trimming removed 6 bases at V and 4 bases at J, with 17 bases between. The CDR3 DNA reads as TGTGCCAGCACACAGCAATCGCCTACGGGAAACACCATATATTTT. Translated: CASTQQSPTGNTIYF.

The chain links TRBV5-5 to TRBJ1-5, with 9 nucleotides matching TRBD1. From germline, CDR1 is SGHKS and CDR2 YYEKEE (reference sequence). This CDR3 spans 16 amino acids. J gave up 6 bases and V 4 bases, and 11 bases lay outside the gene matches. The CDR3 DNA reads as TGTGCCAGCAGCCTCTTTATCGGGGGACAGGGTCAGCCCCAGCATTTT. This gives the protein CASSLFIGGQGQPQHF.

This sequence joins TRBV4-3 and TRBJ1-3, with unresolved D. The CDR3 covers 17 residues. Between the trimmed V and J ends, which lost 1 base and 0 bases, there was a span of 13 bases. CDR1 is LGHNA, CDR2 YSLEER, per germline. The CDR3 coding sequence is TGCGCCAGCAGCCAAGTGGCAAGAAACCTCTCTGGAAACACCATATATTTT. Translation gives CASSQVARNLSGNTIYF.

The chain is built from TRBV15 and TRBJ1-1; 7 bases are shared with TRBD1. CDR3 length: 17 residues. Germline CDR1 LNHNV, CDR2 YYDKDF (reference sequence). V shed 5 bases, J shed 1 base, and the junction held 13 bases outside the gene matches. CDR3 sequence reads: CATSLLELGGANTEAFF. Written as DNA, the CDR3 is TGTGCCACCAGCCTCCTGGAGTTAGGGGGCGCGAACACTGAAGCTTTCTTT. Complete variable domain (other parts from reference TRBV15 and TRBJ1-1): DAMVIQNPRYQVTQFGKPVTLSCSQTLNHNVMYWYQQKSSQAPKLLFHYYDKDFNNEADTPDNFQSRRPNTSFCFLDIRSPGLGDTAMYLCATSLLELGGANTEAFFGQGTRLTVV.

V gene TRBV18 combines with J gene TRBJ1-2, with D possibly being TRBD1 (5 bases). The CDR3 contains 15 residues. Germline values: CDR1 KGHSH, CDR2 LQKENI. Trimming stripped 3 bases from V and 5 bases from J, with 16 bases between. The CDR3 sequence: CASSPKKTVRYGYTF. The DNA for the CDR3 is TGTGCCAGCTCACCGAAAAAGACAGTACGTTATGGCTACACCTTC. Full variable domain (rest looked up from reference TRBV18 and TRBJ1-2): NAGVMQNPRHLVRRRGQEARLRCSPMKGHSHVYWYRQLPEEGLKFMVYLQKENIIDESGMPKERFSAEFPKEGPSILRIQQVVRGDSAAYFCASSPKKTVRYGYTFGSGTRLTVV.

This clone was picked up one time. CDR3 bases: TGCGCCAGCAGCCCTCATTCGCCAAACCATCGCATCACTCGGGACAGGTCCGGGGAGCTGTTTTTT. Translating it yields CASSPHSPNHRITRDRSGELFF. The chain carries TRBV5-1 and TRBJ2-2; TRBD1 matches at 8 bases. V was pared by 4 bases and J by 6 bases, with 29 bases of the junction left unmatched. CDR1 and CDR2 (germline): SGHRS, YFSETQ. This CDR3 has 22 amino acids.

V gene TRBV6-1 combines with J gene TRBJ1-5, with 8 bases lining up with TRBD1. CDR1 and CDR2 (germline): MNHNS, SASEGT. The CDR3 extends over 21 amino acids. Losses at the gene ends were 1 base for V and 0 bases for J; bases not matched to a gene: 17. CDR3 protein: CASSEDTGGTGNDHSNQPQHF. As DNA, the CDR3 is TGTGCCAGCAGTGAAGATACAGGGGGGACAGGTAACGATCATAGCAATCAGCCCCAGCATTTT.

This clone came up a few times. This chain connects TRBV7-9 to TRBJ2-3, with 7 bases aligning to TRBD2. The V gene's germline CDR1 is SEHNR and CDR2 FQNEAQ (reference sequence). This CDR3 comprises 18 residues. After removal of 2 bases from V and 0 bases from J, the junction contained 11 bases not matched to a gene. In DNA form, the CDR3 reads TGTGCCAGCAGCTTAATCGGCGGGGGATATCGGAGCACAGATACGCAGTATTTT. Translating gives CASSLIGGGYRSTDTQYF.

The J gene is TRBJ1-1, the V gene TRBV5-1; possibly TRBD1 for D (5 bases). This CDR3 contains 14 residues. V lost 4 bases and J 1 base, leaving 11 bases between the germline ends. Looked up from germline, CDR1 is SGHRS and CDR2 is YFSETQ. The chain's CDR3 is CASSLDIRNTEAFF. The CDR3 DNA follows: TGCGCCAGCAGCCTGGACATAAGGAACACTGAAGCTTTCTTT.

The J gene is TRBJ2-3, the V gene TRBV4-1; TRBD2 matches at 11 bases. CDR3 length: 20 amino acids. Germline values: CDR1 MGHRA, CDR2 YSYEKL. Trimming removed 0 bases from V and 0 bases from J; junction bases left unmatched: 11. CDR3 sequence: CASSQDGATSGEASTDTQYF. DNA of the CDR3: TGCGCCAGCAGCCAAGATGGTGCGACTAGCGGGGAGGCTAGCACAGATACGCAGTATTTT.

V usage is TRBV7-9 and J usage is TRBJ1-5; D may be TRBD1 (6 bases). CDR1 is SEHNR and CDR2 is FQNEAQ in the germline V gene (reference sequence). The CDR3 has 16 residues. The V end lost 5 bases, the J end lost 0 bases, and 14 bases lay between the germline ends. CDR3 nucleotides: TGTGCCAGCAGCCAACTCGACAGGCATAGCAATCAGCCCCAGCATTTT. The encoded protein is CASSQLDRHSNQPQHF. Looking up the rest from reference TRBV7-9 and TRBJ1-5 gives the full variable domain: DTGVSQNPRHKITKRGQNVTFRCDPISEHNRLYWYRQTLGQGPEFLTYFQNEAQLEKSRLLSDRFSAERPKGSFSTLEIQRTEQGDSAMYLCASSQLDRHSNQPQHFGDGTRLSIL.

The chain recombines TRBV5-4 with TRBJ2-5; D gene ambiguous. CDR3 length equals 14 residues. Germline values: CDR1 SGHNT, CDR2 YYREEE (reference sequence). V gave up 4 bases and J gave up 1 base, with 11 bases separating them. The CDR3 coding sequence is TGTGCCAGCAGCCCGCGATTCGGCCAAGAGACCCAGTACTTC. Protein product: CASSPRFGQETQYF.

The V call is TRBV5-8, the J call TRBJ2-7, with 8 bases lining up with TRBD2. Looked up from germline, CDR1 is SGHTS and CDR2 is YDEGEE. Germline trimming cut 8 bases from V and 2 bases from J; bases unmatched to any gene: 15. The CDR3 spans 16 residues. CDR3 coding DNA: TGTGCCAGTAAGCAGGTGGTTAGCGGGGAGGCCTACGAGCAGTACTTC. It yields the protein CASKQVVSGEAYEQYF.